These T cell receptor beta chains were read from a single sample in a study of CD8+CD57+ T cells in acquired aplastic anemia. One entry per CDR3 protein results from TCRdb running MiXCR on the reads. The repertoire consists of around 500,000 distinct CDR3 sequences, with about a third occurring once and the leading ten covering 0.82%. The sequencing input was sorted CD4+, CD8+, or CD8+CD57+ T cells (not recorded which) from PBMCs. These receptors were taken from a human donor with aplastic anemia. CDR3s include the opening cysteine and the closing phenylalanine or tryptophan. The order of the fields is CDR3 DNA, CDR3 protein, V gene, J gene, D gene, clone size. D genes are given only for firm matches. Only some rows state a clone size, as once, few, many or a class for expanded clones.

DNA: TGTGCCAGCAGTACTCGGGATCCGATCACTTACGAGCAGTACTTC; CDR3: CASSTRDPITYEQYF; V: TRBV2; J: TRBJ2-7; D: NA; size: many
DNA: TGTGCCAGCAGTTATGAAAAGAATCAGCCCCAGCATTTT; CDR3: CASSYEKNQPQHF; V: TRBV6-5; J: TRBJ1-5; D: NA; size: few
DNA: TGTGCCACCAGTGAACCGGGACAGGGGCTCGCTGGCTACACCTTC; CDR3: CATSEPGQGLAGYTF; V: TRBV24-1; J: TRBJ1-2; D: TRBD1; size: many
DNA: TGTGCCAGCAGCGTAGAAGCGGGAGGGGTAAACATTCAGTACTTC; CDR3: CASSVEAGGVNIQYF; V: TRBV9; J: TRBJ2-4; D: TRBD2; size: few
DNA: TGTGCCTGGAGTCGGCAGGGGTTCTCCTACGAGCAGTACTTC; CDR3: CAWSRQGFSYEQYF; V: TRBV7-2; J: TRBJ2-7; D: NA; size: NA
DNA: TGCAGTGCTAGGACAGGGGCCGGCGAAAAACTGTTTTTT; CDR3: CSARTGAGEKLFF; V: TRBV20-1; J: TRBJ1-4; D: TRBD1; size: NA
DNA: TGTGCCAGCAGCCCCAGAGCCGGGACAGGGTCCGAGCAGTACTTC; CDR3: CASSPRAGTGSEQYF; V: TRBV2; J: TRBJ2-7; D: TRBD1; size: NA
DNA: TGTGCCTGGAGGGGTAATAGCAATCAGCCCCAGCATTTT; CDR3: CAWRGNSNQPQHF; V: TRBV30; J: TRBJ1-5; D: NA; size: NA
DNA: TGTGCCTGGAGTGTACAGGGGGCGCTCGGGGGCTACACCTTC; CDR3: CAWSVQGALGGYTF; V: TRBV30; J: TRBJ1-2; D: TRBD1; size: NA
DNA: TGTGCCAGTTTTCAGGGGATCACCGGGGAGCTGTTTTTT; CDR3: CASFQGITGELFF; V: TRBV19; J: TRBJ2-2; D: NA; size: NA
DNA: TGCGCCAGCAGCTTGCTCCAGGGCAACTCCTACGAGCAGTACTTC; CDR3: CASSLLQGNSYEQYF; V: TRBV5-1; J: TRBJ2-7; D: NA; size: NA
DNA: TGTGCCAGCAGCCCGGGACACGGATCATCTAATGAAAAACTGTTTTTT; CDR3: CASSPGHGSSNEKLFF; V: TRBV11-1; J: TRBJ1-4; D: NA; size: few
DNA: TGTGCCAGCAGCTGGGACCAGCGACAAGAGACCCAGTACTTC; CDR3: CASSWDQRQETQYF; V: TRBV6-1; J: TRBJ2-5; D: NA; size: NA
DNA: TGTGCCAGCAGCTTAAGACTAACCGGGACAGATAATTCACCCCTCCACTTT; CDR3: CASSLRLTGTDNSPLHF; V: TRBV5-6; J: TRBJ1-6; D: TRBD1; size: few
DNA: TGTGCCAACACCACTCAGCCTTATAGCAATCAGCCCCAGCATTTT; CDR3: CANTTQPYSNQPQHF; V: TRBV10-3; J: TRBJ1-5; D: NA; size: many
DNA: TGTGCCAGCAGCTTGGGAGGGGACAATCAGCCCCAGCATTTT; CDR3: CASSLGGDNQPQHF; V: TRBV5-5; J: TRBJ1-5; D: NA; size: NA
DNA: TGCAGTGCTAGAGCAGGGACAGGGGGGATCTACGAGCAGTACTTC; CDR3: CSARAGTGGIYEQYF; V: TRBV20-1; J: TRBJ2-7; D: TRBD1; size: many
DNA: TGTGCCAGCAGTTTGCAGGGCCCGTACGAGCAGTACTTC; CDR3: CASSLQGPYEQYF; V: TRBV12-3/TRBV12-4; J: TRBJ2-7; D: NA; size: many
DNA: TGCGCCAGCAGCCACGAGCGGGGATCCTACGAGCAGTACTTC; CDR3: CASSHERGSYEQYF; V: TRBV4-3; J: TRBJ2-7; D: TRBD2; size: many
DNA: TGTGCCAGTAGTATTCATCAGACCCAGTACTTC; CDR3: CASSIHQTQYF; V: TRBV19; J: TRBJ2-5; D: NA; size: few
DNA: TGTGCCAGTAGTACCCTAGCGGGAGGGATCATGAATGAGCAGTTCTTC; CDR3: CASSTLAGGIMNEQFF; V: TRBV19; J: TRBJ2-1; D: TRBD2; size: NA
DNA: TGTGCCAGCAGCTTATTGACTAGCGGAGCATCCGAGCAGTACTTC; CDR3: CASSLLTSGASEQYF; V: TRBV7-2; J: TRBJ2-7; D: TRBD2; size: NA